Included here is one T cell receptor (beta chain) sequence, with context. Its matching antigen is unknown. The analysis combined second doses at about 4 or about 12 weeks. The table came from immunoSEQ multiplex PCR; TCRdb's copy has only in-frame clones and leaves some out. In the table there are around 130,000 clones, more than 90% of which are singletons. The entry originates in a study of T cell responses to AZD1222 COVID-19 vaccine. General observations from the study: Repertoire sampling happened only post peak T cell response. Across spike, vaccine-associated CD4 TCRs were found, dominant at 160-218 and 743-854.

CDR1 is SGHRS and CDR2 is YFSETQ in the germline V gene. The junction had 5 bases not matched to a gene; V was cut back by 4 bases and J by 8 bases. The CDR3 extends over 14 amino acids. This material consisted of peripheral blood, taken 28 days after the second AZD1222 dose. The origin of this receptor is an adult who received the AZD1222 COVID-19 vaccine. The gene calls are TRBV5-1 and TRBJ1-4; 10 positions agree with TRBD1. CDR3 nucleotide sequence: TGCGCCAGCAGCCTCGGGACAGGGGCAGAAAAACTGTTTTTT. Translating it yields CASSLGTGAEKLFF.